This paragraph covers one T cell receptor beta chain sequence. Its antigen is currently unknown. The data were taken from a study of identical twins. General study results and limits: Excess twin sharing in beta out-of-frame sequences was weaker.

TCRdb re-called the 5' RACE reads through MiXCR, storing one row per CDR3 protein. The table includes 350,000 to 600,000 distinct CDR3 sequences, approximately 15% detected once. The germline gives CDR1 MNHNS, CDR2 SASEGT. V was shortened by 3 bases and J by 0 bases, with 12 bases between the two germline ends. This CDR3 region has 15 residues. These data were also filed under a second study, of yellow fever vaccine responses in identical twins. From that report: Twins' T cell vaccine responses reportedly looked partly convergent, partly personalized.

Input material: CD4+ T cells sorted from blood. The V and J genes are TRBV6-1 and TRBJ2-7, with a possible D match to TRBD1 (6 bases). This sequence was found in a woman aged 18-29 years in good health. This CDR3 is CASSESGVSSYEQYF. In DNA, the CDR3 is TGTGCCAGCAGTGAGTCAGGGGTGAGCTCCTACGAGCAGTACTTC.